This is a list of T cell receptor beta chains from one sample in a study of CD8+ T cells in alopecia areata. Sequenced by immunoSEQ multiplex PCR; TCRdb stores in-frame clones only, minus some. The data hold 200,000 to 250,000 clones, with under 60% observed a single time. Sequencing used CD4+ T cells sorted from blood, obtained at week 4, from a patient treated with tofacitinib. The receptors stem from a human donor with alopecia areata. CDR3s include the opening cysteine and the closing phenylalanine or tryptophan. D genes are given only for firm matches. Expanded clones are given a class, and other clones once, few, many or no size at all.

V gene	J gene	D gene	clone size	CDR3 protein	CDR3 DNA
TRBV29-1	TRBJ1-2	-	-	CSARRDAGGYTF	TGCAGCGCCCGTAGGGACGCGGGGGGCTACACCTTC
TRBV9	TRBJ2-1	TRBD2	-	CASSLHIAGGNNEQFF	TGTGCCAGCAGCCTTCACATAGCGGGGGGGAACAATGAGCAGTTCTTC
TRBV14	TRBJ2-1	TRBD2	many	CASSRGLAWEQFF	TGTGCCAGCAGTCGCGGACTAGCATGGGAGCAGTTCTTC
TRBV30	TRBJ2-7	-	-	CAWSVIGHEQYF	TGTGCCTGGAGTGTAATAGGACACGAGCAGTACTTC
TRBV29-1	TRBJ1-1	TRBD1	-	CSVDLRQGVTTEAFF	TGCAGCGTTGACCTCCGACAGGGGGTTACCACTGAAGCTTTCTTT
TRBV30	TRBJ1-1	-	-	CAWSTGSNTEAFF	TGTGCCTGGAGCACAGGATCGAACACTGAAGCTTTCTTT
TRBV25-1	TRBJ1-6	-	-	CASSEGGSPLHF	TGTGCCAGCAGTGAGGGAGGATCACCCCTCCACTTT
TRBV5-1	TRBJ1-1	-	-	CASSTFQGNTEAFF	TGCGCCAGCAGCACATTTCAGGGGAACACTGAAGCTTTCTTT
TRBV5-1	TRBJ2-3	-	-	CATGAELTDTQYF	TGCGCCACCGGAGCTGAATTAACAGATACGCAGTATTTT
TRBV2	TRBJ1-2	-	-	CASTPNTGGGAF	TGTGCCAGCACCCCGAACACGGGCGGAGGGGCCTTC
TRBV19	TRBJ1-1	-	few	CASSMPGGRGTEAFF	TGTGCCAGTAGTATGCCAGGAGGCAGAGGGACTGAAGCTTTCTTT
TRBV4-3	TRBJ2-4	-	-	CASSQEWRVAKNIQYF	TGCGCCAGCAGCCAAGAGTGGAGAGTAGCCAAAAACATTCAGTACTTC
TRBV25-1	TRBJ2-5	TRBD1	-	CASSEAPGQGAEETQYF	TGTGCCAGCAGTGAAGCCCCAGGCCAGGGGGCTGAGGAGACCCAGTACTTC
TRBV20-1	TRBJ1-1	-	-	CSARKNTEAFF	TGCAGTGCTCGGAAGAACACTGAAGCTTTCTTT
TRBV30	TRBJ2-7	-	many	CAWSGAGRSPYEQYF	TGTGCCTGGAGTGGGGCAGGTAGATCCCCCTACGAGCAGTACTTC
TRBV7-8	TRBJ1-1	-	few	CASSLGFRTEAFF	TGTGCCAGCAGCTTAGGGTTCCGCACTGAAGCTTTCTTT
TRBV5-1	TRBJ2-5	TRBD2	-	CASRREGAQYF	TGCGCCAGCAGGCGGGAGGGCGCGCAGTACTTC
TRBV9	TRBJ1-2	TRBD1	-	CASSGGTGVSGYTF	TGTGCCAGCAGCGGAGGGACAGGGGTTAGTGGCTACACCTTC
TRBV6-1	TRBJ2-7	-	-	CASSEVGGYEQYF	TGTGCCAGCAGTGAAGTGGGCGGCTACGAGCAGTACTTC
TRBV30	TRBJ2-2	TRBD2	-	CAWRRESTGELFF	TGTGCCTGGAGGCGGGAGAGCACCGGGGAGCTGTTTTTT
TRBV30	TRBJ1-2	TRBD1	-	CACQDRGRGYGYTF	TGTGCCTGTCAGGACAGGGGGCGAGGCTATGGCTACACCTTC
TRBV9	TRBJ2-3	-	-	CASSVGQGRDTQYF	TGTGCCAGCAGCGTAGGGCAGGGCAGAGATACGCAGTATTTT
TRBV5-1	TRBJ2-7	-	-	CASTEDPSSYEQYF	TGCGCCAGCACAGAGGACCCGAGCTCCTACGAGCAGTACTTC
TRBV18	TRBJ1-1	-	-	CASSRKTGNTEAFF	TGTGCCAGCTCCCGAAAAACAGGGAACACTGAAGCTTTCTTT
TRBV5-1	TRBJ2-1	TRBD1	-	CASSFRDRGPEQFF	TGCGCCAGCAGCTTCCGGGACAGGGGTCCTGAGCAGTTCTTC
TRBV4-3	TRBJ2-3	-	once	CASSQGYRSTDTQYF	TGCGCCAGCAGCCAAGGATACCGTAGCACAGATACGCAGTATTTT
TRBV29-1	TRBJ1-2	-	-	CSVEGRGYGYTF	TGCAGCGTTGAAGGGAGGGGCTATGGCTACACCTTC
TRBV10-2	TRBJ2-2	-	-	CASTLTRSGELFF	TGCGCCAGCACCCTCACTAGGTCCGGGGAGCTGTTTTTT
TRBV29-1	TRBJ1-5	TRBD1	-	CSVDIGTGGYQPQHF	TGCAGCGTTGATATCGGGACAGGGGGTTATCAGCCCCAGCATTTT
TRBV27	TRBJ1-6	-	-	CASKGTPRDSPLHF	TGTGCCAGCAAGGGGACTCCGAGGGATTCACCCCTCCACTTT
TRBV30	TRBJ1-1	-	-	CAWSVNEGEAFF	TGTGCCTGGAGTGTAAATGAGGGGGAGGCTTTCTTT
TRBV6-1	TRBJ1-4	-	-	CAISRGEKLFF	TGTGCCATCAGCCGCGGGGAAAAACTGTTTTTT
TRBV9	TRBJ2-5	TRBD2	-	CASSVASGKETQYF	TGTGCCAGCAGCGTAGCTAGCGGTAAAGAGACCCAGTACTTC
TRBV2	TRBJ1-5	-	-	CASSEALVGQPQHF	TGTGCCAGCAGTGAAGCGCTGGTGGGCCAGCCCCAGCATTTT
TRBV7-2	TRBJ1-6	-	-	CASSPPGRGYNSPLHF	TGTGCCAGCAGCCCTCCGGGTAGGGGTTATAATTCACCCCTCCACTTT
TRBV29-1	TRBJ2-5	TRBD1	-	CSSGQGGETQYF	TGCAGCTCGGGACAGGGGGGAGAGACCCAGTACTTC
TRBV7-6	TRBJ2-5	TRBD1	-	CASSPYPTGGNGETQYF	TGTGCCAGCAGCCCCTACCCTACAGGGGGGAATGGAGAGACCCAGTACTTC
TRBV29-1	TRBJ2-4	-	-	CSVEGLAKNIQYF	TGCAGCGTGGAGGGACTAGCCAAAAACATTCAGTACTTC
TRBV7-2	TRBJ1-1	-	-	CASSLVSLRDTEAFF	TGTGCCAGCAGCTTAGTCTCACTGAGGGACACTGAAGCTTTCTTT